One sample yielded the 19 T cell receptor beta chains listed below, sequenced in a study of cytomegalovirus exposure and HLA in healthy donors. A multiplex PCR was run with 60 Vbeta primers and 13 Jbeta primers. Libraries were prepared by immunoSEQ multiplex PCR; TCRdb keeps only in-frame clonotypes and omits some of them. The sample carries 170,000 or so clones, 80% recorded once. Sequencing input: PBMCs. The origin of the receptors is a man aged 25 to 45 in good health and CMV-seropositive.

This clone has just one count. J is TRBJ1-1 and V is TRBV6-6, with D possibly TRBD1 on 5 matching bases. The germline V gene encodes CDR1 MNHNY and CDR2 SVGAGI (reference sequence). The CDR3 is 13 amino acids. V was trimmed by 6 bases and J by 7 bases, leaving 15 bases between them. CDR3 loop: CASRRRERGEAFF. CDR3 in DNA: TGTGCCAGCAGACGCAGGGAGCGGGGTGAAGCTTTCTTT.

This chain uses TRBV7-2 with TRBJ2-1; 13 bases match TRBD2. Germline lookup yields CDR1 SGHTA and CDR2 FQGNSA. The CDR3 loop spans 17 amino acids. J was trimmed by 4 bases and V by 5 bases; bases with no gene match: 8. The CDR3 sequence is CASSAQGTSGTYNEQFF. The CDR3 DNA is TGTGCCAGCAGCGCACAGGGGACTAGCGGGACTTACAATGAGCAGTTCTTC.

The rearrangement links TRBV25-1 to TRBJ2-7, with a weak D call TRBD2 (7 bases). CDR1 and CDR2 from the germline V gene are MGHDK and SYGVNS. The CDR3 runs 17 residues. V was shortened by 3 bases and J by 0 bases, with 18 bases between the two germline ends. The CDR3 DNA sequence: TGTGCCAGCAGTGATGTAGGGGGGGGACGTTCCTCCTACGAGCAGTACTTC. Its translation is CASSDVGGGRSSYEQYF.

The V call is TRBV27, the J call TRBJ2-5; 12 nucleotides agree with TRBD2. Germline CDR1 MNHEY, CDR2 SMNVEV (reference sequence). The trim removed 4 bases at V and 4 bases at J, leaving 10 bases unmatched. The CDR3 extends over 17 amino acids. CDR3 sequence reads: CASSYSTSGGWGETQYF. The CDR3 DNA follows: TGTGCCAGCAGTTACTCGACTAGCGGGGGATGGGGAGAGACCCAGTACTTC.

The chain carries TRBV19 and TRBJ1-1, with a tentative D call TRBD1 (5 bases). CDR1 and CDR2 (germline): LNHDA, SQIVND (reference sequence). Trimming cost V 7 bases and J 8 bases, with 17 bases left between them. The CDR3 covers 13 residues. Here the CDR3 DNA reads TGTGCCAGTAATCTTCAGGGAAGTCTCGAAGCTTTCTTT. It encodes CASNLQGSLEAFF.

The CDR3 coding sequence is TGTGCCAGCAGCCGTATACTACGAGCTTCACTCACAGATACGCAGTATTTT. Translated, it gives CASSRILRASLTDTQYF. The chain is built from TRBV21-1 and TRBJ2-3; the table calls TRBD2, which could not be checked here. TRBV21-1 corresponds to a pseudogene. This CDR3 spans 17 amino acids.

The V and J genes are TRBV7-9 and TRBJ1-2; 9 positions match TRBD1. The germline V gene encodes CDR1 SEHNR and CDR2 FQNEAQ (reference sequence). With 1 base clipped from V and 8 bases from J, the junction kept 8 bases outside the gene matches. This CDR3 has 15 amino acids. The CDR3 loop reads CASSLEQGALKGYTF. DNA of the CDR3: TGTGCCAGCAGCTTAGAACAGGGGGCTTTAAAAGGCTACACCTTC.

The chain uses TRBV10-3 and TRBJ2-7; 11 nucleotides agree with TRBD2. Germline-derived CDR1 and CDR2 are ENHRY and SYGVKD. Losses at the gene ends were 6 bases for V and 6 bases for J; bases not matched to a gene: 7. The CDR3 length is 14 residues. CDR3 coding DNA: TGTGCCATCAGCGAACTAGCGGGAGAATCCGAGCAGTACTTC. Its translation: CAISELAGESEQYF.

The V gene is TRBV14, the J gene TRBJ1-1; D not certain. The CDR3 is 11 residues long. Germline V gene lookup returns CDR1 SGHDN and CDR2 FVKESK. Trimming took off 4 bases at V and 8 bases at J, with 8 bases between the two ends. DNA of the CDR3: TGTGCCAGCAGCCTACACAGAGAAGCTTTCTTT. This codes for CASSLHREAFF.

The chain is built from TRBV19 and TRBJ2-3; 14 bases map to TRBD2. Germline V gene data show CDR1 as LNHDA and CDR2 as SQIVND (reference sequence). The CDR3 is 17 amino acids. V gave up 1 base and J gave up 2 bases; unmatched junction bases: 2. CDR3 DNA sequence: TGTGCCAGTAGTATAGGACTAGCGGGGGGGCCCACAGATACGCAGTATTTT. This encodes CASSIGLAGGPTDTQYF.

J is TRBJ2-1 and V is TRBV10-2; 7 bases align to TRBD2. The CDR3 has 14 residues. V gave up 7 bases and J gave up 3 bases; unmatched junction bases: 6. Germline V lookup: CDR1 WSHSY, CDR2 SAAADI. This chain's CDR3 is CASMGTSDYNEQFF. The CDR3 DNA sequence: TGCGCCAGCATGGGAACTAGCGACTACAATGAGCAGTTCTTC.

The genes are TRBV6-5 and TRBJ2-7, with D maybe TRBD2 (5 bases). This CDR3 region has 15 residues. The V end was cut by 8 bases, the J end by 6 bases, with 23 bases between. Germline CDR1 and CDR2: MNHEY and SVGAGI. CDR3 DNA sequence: TGTGCCAGCGGCATGGAGGTGTGGGCCGGCACCGAGCAGTACTTC. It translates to CASGMEVWAGTEQYF.

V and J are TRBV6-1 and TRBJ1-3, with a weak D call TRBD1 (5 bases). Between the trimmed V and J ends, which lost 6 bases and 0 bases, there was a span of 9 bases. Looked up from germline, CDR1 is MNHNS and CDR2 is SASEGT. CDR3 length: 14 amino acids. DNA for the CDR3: TGTGCCAGCAGGGCGGGACTCTCTGGAAACACCATATATTTT. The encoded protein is CASRAGLSGNTIYF.

The CDR3, as DNA: TGTGCCTCCTCGGGTAATATAATCAATGAGCAGTTCTTC. Translating gives CASSGNIINEQFF. This rearrangement joins TRBV30 to TRBJ2-1; D unresolved. Trimming took off 7 bases at V and 6 bases at J, with 16 bases between the two ends. This CDR3 comprises 13 residues. The V gene's germline CDR1 is GTSNPN and CDR2 SVGIG (reference sequence).

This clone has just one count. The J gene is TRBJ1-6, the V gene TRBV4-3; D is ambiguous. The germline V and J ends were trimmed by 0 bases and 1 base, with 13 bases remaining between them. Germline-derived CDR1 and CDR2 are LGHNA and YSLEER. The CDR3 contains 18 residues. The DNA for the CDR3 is TGCGCCAGCAGCCAAGAGATCGGGTCTAGGTCCTATAATTCACCCCTCCACTTT. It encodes CASSQEIGSRSYNSPLHF.

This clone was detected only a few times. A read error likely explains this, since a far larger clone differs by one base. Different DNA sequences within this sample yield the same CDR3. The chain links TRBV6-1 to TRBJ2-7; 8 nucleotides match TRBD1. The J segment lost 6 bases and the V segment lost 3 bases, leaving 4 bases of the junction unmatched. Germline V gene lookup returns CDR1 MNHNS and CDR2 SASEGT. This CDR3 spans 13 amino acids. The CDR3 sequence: CASSEVDRGEQYF. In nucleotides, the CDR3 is TGTGCCAGCAGTGAGGTTGACAGGGGCGAGCAGTACTTC.

For the CDR3, the DNA is TGTGCCAGCAGCCCGACAGGGGACAGCTATGGCTACACCTTC. This codes for CASSPTGDSYGYTF. The J gene is TRBJ1-2, the V gene TRBV7-2, with 8 bases aligning to TRBD1. The germline V gene has CDR1 SGHTA and CDR2 FQGNSA. Losses at the gene ends were 5 bases for V and 4 bases for J; bases not matched to a gene: 6. There are 14 residues in the CDR3.

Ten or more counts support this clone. For the CDR3, the DNA is TGCGCCAGCAGCCAAGGAGAGGCGACTGGGGCCAACGTCCTGACTTTC. The encoded protein is CASSQGEATGANVLTF. V is TRBV4-3 and J is TRBJ2-6; the D is unclear. The CDR3 has 16 amino acids. Germline V CDR1 and CDR2: LGHNA, YSLEER. V lost 1 base to trimming and J lost 2 bases, with 9 bases between them.

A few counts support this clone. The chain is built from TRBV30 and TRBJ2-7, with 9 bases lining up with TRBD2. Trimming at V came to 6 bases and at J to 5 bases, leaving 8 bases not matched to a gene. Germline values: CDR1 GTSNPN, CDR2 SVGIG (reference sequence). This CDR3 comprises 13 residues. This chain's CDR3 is CACTGSGSHEQYF. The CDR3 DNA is TGTGCCTGTACGGGTAGCGGGAGCCACGAGCAGTACTTC.